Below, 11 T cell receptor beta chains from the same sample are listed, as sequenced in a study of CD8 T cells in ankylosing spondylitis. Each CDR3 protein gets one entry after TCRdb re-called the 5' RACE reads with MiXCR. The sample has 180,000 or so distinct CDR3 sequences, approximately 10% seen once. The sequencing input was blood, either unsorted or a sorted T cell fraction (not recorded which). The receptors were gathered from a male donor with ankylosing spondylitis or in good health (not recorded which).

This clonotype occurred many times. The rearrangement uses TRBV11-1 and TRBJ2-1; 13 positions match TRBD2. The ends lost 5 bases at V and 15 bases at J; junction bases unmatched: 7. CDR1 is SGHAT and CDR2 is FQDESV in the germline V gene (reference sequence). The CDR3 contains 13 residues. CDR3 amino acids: CASSLGLAGPLFF. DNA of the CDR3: TGTGCCAGCAGCCTGGGACTAGCGGGACCATTGTTCTTC.

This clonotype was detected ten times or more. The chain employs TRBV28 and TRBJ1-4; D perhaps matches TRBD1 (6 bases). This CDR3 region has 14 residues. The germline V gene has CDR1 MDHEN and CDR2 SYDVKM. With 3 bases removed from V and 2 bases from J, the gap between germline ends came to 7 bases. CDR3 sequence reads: CASSLGATNEKLFF. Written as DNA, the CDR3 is TGTGCCAGCAGTTTGGGGGCTACTAATGAAAAACTGTTTTTT.

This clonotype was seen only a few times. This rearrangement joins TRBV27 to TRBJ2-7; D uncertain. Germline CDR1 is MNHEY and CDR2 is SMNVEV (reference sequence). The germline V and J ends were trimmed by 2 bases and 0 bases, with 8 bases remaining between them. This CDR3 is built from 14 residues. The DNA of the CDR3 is TGTGCCAGCAGTTTACGGTTCAACTCCTACGAGCAGTACTTC. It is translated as CASSLRFNSYEQYF.

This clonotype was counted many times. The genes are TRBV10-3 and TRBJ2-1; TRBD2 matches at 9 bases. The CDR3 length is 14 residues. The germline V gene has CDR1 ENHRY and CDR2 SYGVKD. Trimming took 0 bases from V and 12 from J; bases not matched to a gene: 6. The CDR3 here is CAISESLAGEPQFF. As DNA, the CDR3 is TGTGCCATCAGTGAGTCTTTAGCGGGAGAACCGCAGTTCTTC.

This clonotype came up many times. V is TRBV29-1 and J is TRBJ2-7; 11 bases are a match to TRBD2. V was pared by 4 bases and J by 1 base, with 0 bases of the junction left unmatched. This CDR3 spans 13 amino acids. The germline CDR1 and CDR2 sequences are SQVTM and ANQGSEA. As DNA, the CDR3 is TGCAGCGTTGGACTAGCGGGATCCTACGAGCAGTACTTC. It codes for CSVGLAGSYEQYF.

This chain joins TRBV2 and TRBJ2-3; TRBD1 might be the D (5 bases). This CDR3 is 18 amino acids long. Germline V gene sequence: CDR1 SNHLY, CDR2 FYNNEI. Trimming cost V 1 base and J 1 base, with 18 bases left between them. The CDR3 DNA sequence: TGTGCCAGCAGTGAAGTTTTGAGAACAGGTTACCGCACAGATACGCAGTATTTT. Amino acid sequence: CASSEVLRTGYRTDTQYF.

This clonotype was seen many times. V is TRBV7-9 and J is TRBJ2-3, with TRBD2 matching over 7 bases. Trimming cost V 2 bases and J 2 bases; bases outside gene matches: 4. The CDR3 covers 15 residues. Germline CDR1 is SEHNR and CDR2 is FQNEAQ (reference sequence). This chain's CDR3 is CASSLRRDYTDTQYF. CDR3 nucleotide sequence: TGTGCCAGCAGCTTAAGGAGGGACTACACAGATACGCAGTATTTT.

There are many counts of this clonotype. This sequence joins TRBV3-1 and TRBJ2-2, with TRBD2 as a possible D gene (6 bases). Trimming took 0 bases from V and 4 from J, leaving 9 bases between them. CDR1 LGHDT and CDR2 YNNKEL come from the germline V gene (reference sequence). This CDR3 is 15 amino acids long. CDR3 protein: CASSQDLGSTGELFF. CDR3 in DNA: TGTGCCAGCAGCCAAGATCTCGGGAGCACCGGGGAGCTGTTTTTT.

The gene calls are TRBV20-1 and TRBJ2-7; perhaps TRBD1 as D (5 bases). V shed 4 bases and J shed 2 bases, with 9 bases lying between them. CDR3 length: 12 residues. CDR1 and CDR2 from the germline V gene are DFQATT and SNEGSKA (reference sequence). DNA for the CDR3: TGCAGTGCTAAACAGGTTCCCTACGAGCAGTACTTC. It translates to CSAKQVPYEQYF.

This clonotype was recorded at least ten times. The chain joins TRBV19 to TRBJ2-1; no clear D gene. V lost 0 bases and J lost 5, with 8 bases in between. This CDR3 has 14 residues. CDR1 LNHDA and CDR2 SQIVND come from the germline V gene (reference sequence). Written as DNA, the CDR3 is TGTGCCAGTAGTATAGACGGAAGCAACAATGAGCAGTTCTTC. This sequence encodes CASSIDGSNNEQFF.

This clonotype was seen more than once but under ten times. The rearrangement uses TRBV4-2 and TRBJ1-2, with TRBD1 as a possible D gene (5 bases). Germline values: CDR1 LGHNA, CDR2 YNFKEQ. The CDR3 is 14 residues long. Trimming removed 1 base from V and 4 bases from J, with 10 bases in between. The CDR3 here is CASSQAGGSYGYTF. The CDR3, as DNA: TGTGCCAGCAGCCAAGCCGGGGGGTCCTATGGCTACACCTTC.